Shown below are 8 T cell receptor beta chains from a single sample sequenced in a study of T cell responses to AZD1222 COVID-19 vaccine. Here immunoSEQ multiplex PCR was the method, and the copy in TCRdb shows in-frame clones only, minus some. The table records around 130,000 clones, about 94% of them present only once. The material was peripheral blood, obtained on day 0 of AZD1222 vaccination. The receptors originated from an adult in good health.

The chain joins TRBV10-3 to TRBJ1-1; no firm D call. Germline CDR1 ENHRY, CDR2 SYGVKD. The V end was cut by 1 base, the J end by 9 bases, with 12 bases between. The CDR3 sequence is 13 residues long. This CDR3 reads CAISEFEYPQAFF. The CDR3 DNA reads TGTGCCATCAGTGAGTTTGAGTACCCCCAAGCTTTCTTT.

The J gene is TRBJ1-1, the V gene TRBV7-9; no clear D gene. The germline V gene encodes CDR1 SEHNR and CDR2 FQNEAQ (reference sequence). The CDR3 is 14 residues long. The V gene lost 5 bases and the J gene lost 1 base, with 11 bases spanning the gap. CDR3 residues: CASSPWTANTEAFF. CDR3 sequence (DNA): TGTGCCAGCAGCCCCTGGACCGCGAACACTGAAGCTTTCTTT.

The DNA of the CDR3 is TGTGCCAGCAGCTTAGGGACAGGGCGGTTAGAGACCCAGTACTTC. Translated, it gives CASSLGTGRLETQYF. This chain uses TRBV7-7 with TRBJ2-5, with 8 bases matching TRBD1. The germline V gene has CDR1 SSHAT and CDR2 FNYEAQ (reference sequence). The CDR3 totals 15 residues. Trimming at V came to 1 base and at J to 4 bases, leaving 5 bases not matched to a gene. Drawing the rest from reference TRBV7-7 and TRBJ2-5, the complete variable domain is GAGVSQSPRYKVTKRGQDVTLRCDPISSHATLYWYQQALGQGPEFLTYFNYEAQPDKSGLPSDRFSAERPEGSISTLTIQRTEQRDSAMYRCASSLGTGRLETQYFGPGTRLLVL.

This clone appeared a single time. The chain recombines TRBV3-1 (or the pseudogene TRBV3-2) with TRBJ1-2; D is possibly TRBD1 (6 bases). CDR3 length: 14 amino acids. Germline loops: CDR1 LGHDT, CDR2 YNNKEL (reference sequence). Trimming shortened V by 0 bases and J by 7 bases, and 12 bases separated the two germline ends. As DNA, the CDR3 is TGTGCCAGCAGCCAAGAGGGGGGGCAGGGTGGCTACACCTTC. The encoded protein is CASSQEGGQGGYTF.

The rearrangement joins TRBV27 to TRBJ2-7; D remains unclear. Trimming shortened V by 0 bases and J by 2 bases, and 5 bases separated the two germline ends. The CDR3 covers 13 residues. The germline V gene encodes CDR1 MNHEY and CDR2 SMNVEV (reference sequence). CDR3 DNA sequence: TGTGCCAGCAGTTTATCGACGCCCTACGAGCAGTACTTC. It translates to CASSLSTPYEQYF.

The rearrangement links TRBV19 to TRBJ1-6; 9 bases are a match to TRBD1. The J segment lost 2 bases and the V segment lost 5 bases, leaving 7 bases of the junction unmatched. CDR3 size: 17 residues. Per the germline V gene, CDR1 is LNHDA and CDR2 is SQIVND (reference sequence). CDR3: CASSPTTGGAYNSPLHF. The CDR3 DNA sequence: TGTGCCAGTAGTCCGACCACAGGGGGCGCCTATAATTCACCCCTCCACTTT.

V is TRBV27 and J is TRBJ1-4; perhaps TRBD1 as D (6 bases). The ends were cut back, 4 bases at V and 4 bases at J, with 10 bases in the middle. The CDR3 runs 14 residues. Germline-derived CDR1 and CDR2 are MNHEY and SMNVEV (reference sequence). CDR3 amino acids: CASSSTGVNEKLFF. CDR3 DNA: TGTGCCAGCAGTTCGACAGGTGTTAATGAAAAACTGTTTTTT. Supplemented by reference TRBV27 and TRBJ1-4, the full variable domain reads EAQVTQNPRYLITVTGKKLTVTCSQNMNHEYMSWYRQDPGLGLRQIYYSMNVEVTDKGDVPEGYKVSRKEKRNFPLILESPSPNQTSLYFCASSSTGVNEKLFFGSGTQLSVL.

The rearrangement links TRBV28 to TRBJ1-3; 7 bases are a match to TRBD1. Germline V CDR1 and CDR2: MDHEN, SYDVKM. V lost 3 bases to trimming and J lost 2 bases; unmatched junction nucleotides: 1. The CDR3 consists of 14 residues. In nucleotides, the CDR3 is TGTGCCAGCAGTTTCCAGGGGGCTGGAAACACCATATATTTT. Protein: CASSFQGAGNTIYF. Full variable domain (outside the CDR3, taken from reference TRBV28 and TRBJ1-3): DVKVTQSSRYLVKRTGEKVFLECVQDMDHENMFWYRQDPGLGLRLIYFSYDVKMKEKGDIPEGYSVSREKKERFSLILESASTNQTSMYLCASSFQGAGNTIYFGEGSWLTVV.